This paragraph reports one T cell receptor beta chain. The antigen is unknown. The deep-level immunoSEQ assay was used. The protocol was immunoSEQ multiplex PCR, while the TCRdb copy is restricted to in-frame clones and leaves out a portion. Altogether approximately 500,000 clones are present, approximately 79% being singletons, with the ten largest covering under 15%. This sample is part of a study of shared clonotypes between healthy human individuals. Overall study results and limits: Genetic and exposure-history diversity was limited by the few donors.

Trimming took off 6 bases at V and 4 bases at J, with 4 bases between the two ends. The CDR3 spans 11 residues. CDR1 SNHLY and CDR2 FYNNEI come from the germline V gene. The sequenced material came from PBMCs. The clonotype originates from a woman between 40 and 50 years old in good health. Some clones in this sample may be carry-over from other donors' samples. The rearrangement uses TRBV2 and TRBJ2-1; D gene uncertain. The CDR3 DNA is TGTGCCAGCAGCTGGTACAATGAGCAGTTCTTC. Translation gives CASSWYNEQFF.